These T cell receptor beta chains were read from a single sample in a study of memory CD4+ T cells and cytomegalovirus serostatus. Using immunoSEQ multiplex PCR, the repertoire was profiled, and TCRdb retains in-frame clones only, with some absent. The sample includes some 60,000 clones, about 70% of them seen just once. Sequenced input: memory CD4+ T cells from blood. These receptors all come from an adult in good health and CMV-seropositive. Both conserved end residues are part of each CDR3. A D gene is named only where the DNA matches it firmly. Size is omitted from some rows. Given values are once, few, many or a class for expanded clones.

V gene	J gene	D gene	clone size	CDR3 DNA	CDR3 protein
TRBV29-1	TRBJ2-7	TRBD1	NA	TGCAGCGTAGCACAGGGGCACGAGCAGTACTTC	CSVAQGHEQYF
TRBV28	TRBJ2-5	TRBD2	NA	TGTGCCAGCAGTTCGGAGACTAGCGGGCCTTCGGGGGAGACCCAGTACTTC	CASSSETSGPSGETQYF
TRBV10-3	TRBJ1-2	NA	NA	TGTGCCACCAACAATAGGGTAGTCTATGGCTACACCTTC	CATNNRVVYGYTF
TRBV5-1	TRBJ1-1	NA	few	TGCGCCAGCAGCTCAGCGCCCAGGAACACTGAAGCTTTCTTT	CASSSAPRNTEAFF
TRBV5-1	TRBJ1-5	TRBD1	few	TGCGCCAGCAGCGCTCCCCGGGACAGAAGCAATCAGCCCCAGCATTTT	CASSAPRDRSNQPQHF
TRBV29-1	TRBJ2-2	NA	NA	TGCAGCGTTTCAGGGGCCGGGGAGCTGTTTTTT	CSVSGAGELFF
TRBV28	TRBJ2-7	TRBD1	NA	TGTGCCAGCAGTCGGACAGGGGAGAGATACGAGCAGTACTTC	CASSRTGERYEQYF
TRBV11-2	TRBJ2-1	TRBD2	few	TGTGCCAGCAGTTCGTTGGCTAGCGGGACCTACAATGAGCAGTTCTTC	CASSSLASGTYNEQFF
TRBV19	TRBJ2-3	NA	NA	TGTGCCAGTAGTATCAAAGGGTGGGGCGGGCAGTATTTT	CASSIKGWGGQYF
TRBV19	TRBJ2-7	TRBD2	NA	TGTGCCAGTAGTCCCTCGGGAGCGGGAGCATACGAGCAGTACTTC	CASSPSGAGAYEQYF
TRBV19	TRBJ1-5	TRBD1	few	TGTGCCAGTGACCGGGACAGGGTTCCGTATAGCAATCAGCCCCAGCATTTT	CASDRDRVPYSNQPQHF
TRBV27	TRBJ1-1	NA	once	TGTGCCAGCGGGCAATTGACAGCCACTGAAGCTTTCTTT	CASGQLTATEAFF
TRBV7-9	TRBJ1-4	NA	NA	TGTGCCAGCAGCTTTGGGGCTAATGAAAAACTGTTTTTT	CASSFGANEKLFF
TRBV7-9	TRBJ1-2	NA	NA	TGTGCCAGCAGCCGGGGCCCTAACTATGGCTACACCTTC	CASSRGPNYGYTF
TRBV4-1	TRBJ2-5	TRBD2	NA	TGCGCCAGCAGCCCTAGCGGGAGTGAGACCCAGTACTTC	CASSPSGSETQYF
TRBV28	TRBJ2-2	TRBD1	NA	TGTGCCAGCAGTTGGGCGGGGACAGGGACGAACACCGGGGAGCTGTTTTTT	CASSWAGTGTNTGELFF
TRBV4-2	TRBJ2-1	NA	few	TGTGCCAGCAGCCGGAGTCCGACAGCAGGGGATGAGCAGTTCTTC	CASSRSPTAGDEQFF
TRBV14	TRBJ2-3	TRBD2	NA	TGTGCCAGCAGCCCGAGACTAGCGGGGGATACGCAGTATTTT	CASSPRLAGDTQYF
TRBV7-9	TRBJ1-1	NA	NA	TGTGCCAGCAGCTTAGATGAACGGGGAACTGAAGCTTTCTTT	CASSLDERGTEAFF
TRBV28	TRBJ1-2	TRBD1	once	TGTGCCAGCATCGGGACAGAACTATCATATCACGTCCTAAACTTC	CASIGTELSYHVLNF
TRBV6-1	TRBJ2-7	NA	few	TGTGCCAGCAGTGAAAACGGATTGAGCTACGAGCAGTACTTC	CASSENGLSYEQYF
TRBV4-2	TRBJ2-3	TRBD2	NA	TGTGCCAGCAGCCCAAGGACTAGCGGGGGCACAGATACGCAGTATTTT	CASSPRTSGGTDTQYF
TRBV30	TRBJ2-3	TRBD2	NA	TGTGCCTGGATGGATAGGCCCGGGACTAGCGGGAGGGGAGGGCCAGATACGCAGTATTTT	CAWMDRPGTSGRGGPDTQYF
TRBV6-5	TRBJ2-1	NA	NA	TGTGCCAGCAGCCCCTCCGGACTGCCCGATCAGTTCTTC	CASSPSGLPDQFF
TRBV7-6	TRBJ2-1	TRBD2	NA	TGTGCCAGCAGCTTAGGGTTGAGGGAGGGCCCTGGTAATGAGCAGTTCTTC	CASSLGLREGPGNEQFF
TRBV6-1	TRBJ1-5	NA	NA	TGTGCCAGCAGCCGAGGTGTTAGCAATCAGCCCCAGCATTTT	CASSRGVSNQPQHF
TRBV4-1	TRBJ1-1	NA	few	TGCGCCAGCAGCCAACTGGGAGCGTTTGTAGCTTTCTTT	CASSQLGAFVAFF
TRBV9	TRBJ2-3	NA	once	TGTGCCAGCAGCGTAGGACAGTTCACAGATACGCAGTATTTT	CASSVGQFTDTQYF
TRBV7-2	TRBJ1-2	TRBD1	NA	TGTGCCAGCAGCCCAGACAGGGGGAACTATGGCTACACCTTC	CASSPDRGNYGYTF
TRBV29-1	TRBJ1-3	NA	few	TGCAGCGTTGGGAAGGCAGACTCTGGAAACACCATATATTTT	CSVGKADSGNTIYF
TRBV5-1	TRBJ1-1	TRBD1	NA	TGCGCCAGCAGGTGGACAGGGACTAACACTGAAGCTTTCTTT	CASRWTGTNTEAFF
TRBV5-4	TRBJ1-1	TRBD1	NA	TGTGCCAGCAGTTTAAAAGGGGGCCGTACTGAAGCTTTCTTT	CASSLKGGRTEAFF
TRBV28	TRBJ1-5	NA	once	TGTGCCAGCGGAGCCTTGAGCAATCAGCCCCAGCATTTT	CASGALSNQPQHF
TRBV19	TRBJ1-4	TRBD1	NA	TGTGCCAGTAGTACTGGGACAGGGGGGAATGAAAAACTGTTTTTT	CASSTGTGGNEKLFF
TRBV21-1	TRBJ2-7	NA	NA	TGTGCCAGCAGCAAAGGGGACGAGCAGTACTTC	CASSKGDEQYF
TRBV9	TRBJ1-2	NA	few	TGTGCCAGCAGCGCCGGACCCAAGAACTATGGCTACACCTTC	CASSAGPKNYGYTF
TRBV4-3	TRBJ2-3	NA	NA	TGCGCCAGCAGCCTCCTCCGGACGGTCACAGATACGCAGTATTTT	CASSLLRTVTDTQYF
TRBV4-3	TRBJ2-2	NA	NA	TGCGCCAGCAGCCGGTTAGGTACCGGGGAGCTGTTTTTT	CASSRLGTGELFF
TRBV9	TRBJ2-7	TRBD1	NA	TGTGCCAGCAGCCTAATGGGGACAGGCCAATACGAGCAGTACTTC	CASSLMGTGQYEQYF
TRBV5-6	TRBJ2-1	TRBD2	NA	TGTGCCAGCAGCTTAAGGACTAGCGGGAGCAATGAGCAGTTCTTC	CASSLRTSGSNEQFF
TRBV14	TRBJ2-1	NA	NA	TGTGCCAGCAGCCAAGCTGGGGGGACCCCTAAAGCGGGCGGCTACAATGAGCAGTTCTTC	CASSQAGGTPKAGGYNEQFF
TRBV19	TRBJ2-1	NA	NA	TGTGCCAGTAGTATGTCGGCCCGTGCCGGGGAGCAGTTCTTC	CASSMSARAGEQFF
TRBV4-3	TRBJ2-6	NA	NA	TGCGCCAGCAGCCAAGATACCCCCAGCTGGCACTCTGGGGCCAACGTCCTGACTTTC	CASSQDTPSWHSGANVLTF
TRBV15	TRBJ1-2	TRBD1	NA	TGTGCCACCAGGAGACAGGGGACGAACTATGGCTACACCTTC	CATRRQGTNYGYTF
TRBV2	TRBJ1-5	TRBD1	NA	TGTGCCAGCAGCCGGGACAGGGGCGATTTTCAACCCCAGCATTTT	CASSRDRGDFQPQHF
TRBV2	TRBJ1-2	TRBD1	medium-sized	TGTGCCAGCGGCGGACAGGGGACTAGTGGCTACACCTTC	CASGGQGTSGYTF
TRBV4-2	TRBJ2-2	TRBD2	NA	TGTGCCAGCAGCCTGGCGGGAGGGCCGGTCACCGGGGAGCTGTTTTTT	CASSLAGGPVTGELFF
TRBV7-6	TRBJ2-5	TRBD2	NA	TGTGCCAGCAGCATTAATAGCGGGAGGTCCGAAGAGACCCAGTACTTC	CASSINSGRSEETQYF
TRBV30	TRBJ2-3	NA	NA	TGTGCCTGGAGTATCACAGGCCCCGGGACAGATACGCAGTATTTT	CAWSITGPGTDTQYF
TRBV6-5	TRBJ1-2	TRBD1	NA	TGTGCCAGCAGTTACTCGGGCCAGGGGGGCTATGGCTACACCTTC	CASSYSGQGGYGYTF
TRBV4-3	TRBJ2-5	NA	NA	TGCGCCAGCAGCCAAGAGGCAGGGAGAGAGACCCAGTACTTC	CASSQEAGRETQYF
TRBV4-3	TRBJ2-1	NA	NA	TGCGCCAGCAGCCATGATAATAGCGGTAGCTACAATGAGCAGTTCTTC	CASSHDNSGSYNEQFF
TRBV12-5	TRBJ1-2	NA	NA	TGTGCTAGTGGTTTGGGGGGGATCCGACAGGCGGGCTACACCTTC	CASGLGGIRQAGYTF
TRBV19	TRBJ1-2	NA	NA	TGTGCCAGTAGTGGGAGGGGAGGGGATAACTATGGCTACACCTTC	CASSGRGGDNYGYTF
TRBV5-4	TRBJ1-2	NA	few	TGTGCCAGCAGCTCCGAACCGACAGTCACCCAGGATGGCTACACCTTC	CASSSEPTVTQDGYTF
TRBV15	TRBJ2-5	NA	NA	TGTGCCACCAGCACAGGAAGAGCGTACCAAGAGACCCAGTACTTC	CATSTGRAYQETQYF
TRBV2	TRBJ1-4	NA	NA	TGTGCCAGCAGTGAAAGTCGGGGGCCAGGAGAAAAACTGTTTTTT	CASSESRGPGEKLFF
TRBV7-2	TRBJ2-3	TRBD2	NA	TGTGCCAGCAGCTTAGCTCTAGCGGGAGCGGCGGATACGCAGTATTTT	CASSLALAGAADTQYF
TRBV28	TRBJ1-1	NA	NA	TGTGCCAGCATCGAGGGCGGCGGGGGCGTCACTGAAGCTTTCTTT	CASIEGGGGVTEAFF